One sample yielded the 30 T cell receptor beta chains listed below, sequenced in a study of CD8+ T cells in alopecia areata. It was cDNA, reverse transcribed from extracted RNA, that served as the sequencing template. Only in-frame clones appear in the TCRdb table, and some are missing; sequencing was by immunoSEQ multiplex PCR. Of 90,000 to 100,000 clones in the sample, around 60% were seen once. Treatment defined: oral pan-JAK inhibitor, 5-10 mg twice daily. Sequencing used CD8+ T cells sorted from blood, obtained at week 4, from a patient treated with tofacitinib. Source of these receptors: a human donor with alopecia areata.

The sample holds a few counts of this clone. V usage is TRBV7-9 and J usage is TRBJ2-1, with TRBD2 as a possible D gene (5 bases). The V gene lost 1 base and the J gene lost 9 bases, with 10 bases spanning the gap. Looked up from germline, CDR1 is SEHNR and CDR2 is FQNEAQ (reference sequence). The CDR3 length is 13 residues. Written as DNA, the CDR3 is TGTGCCAGCAGCTTAGAGTCCCTAGCTGAGCAGTTCTTC. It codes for CASSLESLAEQFF.

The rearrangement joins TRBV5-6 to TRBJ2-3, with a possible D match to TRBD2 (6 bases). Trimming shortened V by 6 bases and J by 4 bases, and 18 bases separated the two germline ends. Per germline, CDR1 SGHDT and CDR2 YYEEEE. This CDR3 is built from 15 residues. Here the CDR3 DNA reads TGTGCCAGCATCGTCTTGGGAGGCCCACCAGATACGCAGTATTTT. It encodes CASIVLGGPPDTQYF.

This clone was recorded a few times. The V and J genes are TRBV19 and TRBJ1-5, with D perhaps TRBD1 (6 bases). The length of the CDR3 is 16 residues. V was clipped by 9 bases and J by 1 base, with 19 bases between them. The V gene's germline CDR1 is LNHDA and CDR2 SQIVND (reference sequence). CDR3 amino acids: CASGGQSVLSNQPQHF. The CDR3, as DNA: TGTGCCAGCGGCGGACAGTCCGTTTTGAGCAATCAGCCCCAGCATTTT.

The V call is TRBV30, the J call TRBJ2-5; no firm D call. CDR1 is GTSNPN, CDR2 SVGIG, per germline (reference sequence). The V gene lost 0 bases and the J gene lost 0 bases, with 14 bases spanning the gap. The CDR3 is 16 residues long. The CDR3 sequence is CAWSVPRETYQETQYF. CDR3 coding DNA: TGTGCCTGGAGTGTACCGAGAGAAACGTACCAAGAGACCCAGTACTTC. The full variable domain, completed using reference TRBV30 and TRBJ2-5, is SQTIHQWPATLVQPVGSPLSLECTVEGTSNPNLYWYRQAAGRGLQLLFYSVGIGQISSEVPQNLSASRPQDRQFILSSKKLLLSDSGFYLCAWSVPRETYQETQYFGPGTRLLVL.

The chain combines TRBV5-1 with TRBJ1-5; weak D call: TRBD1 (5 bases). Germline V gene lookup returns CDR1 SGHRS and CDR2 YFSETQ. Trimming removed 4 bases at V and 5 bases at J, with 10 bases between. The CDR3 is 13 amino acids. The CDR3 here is CASSALGDQPQHF. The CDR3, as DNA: TGCGCCAGCAGCGCTTTAGGGGATCAGCCCCAGCATTTT. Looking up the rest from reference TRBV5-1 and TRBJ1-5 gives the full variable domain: KAGVTQTPRYLIKTRGQQVTLSCSPISGHRSVSWYQQTPGQGLQFLFEYFSETQRNKGNFPGRFSGRQFSNSRSEMNVSTLELGDSALYLCASSALGDQPQHFGDGTRLSIL.

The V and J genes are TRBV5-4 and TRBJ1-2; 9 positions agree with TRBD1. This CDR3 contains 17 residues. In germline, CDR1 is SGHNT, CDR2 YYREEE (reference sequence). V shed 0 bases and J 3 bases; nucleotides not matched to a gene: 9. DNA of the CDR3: TGTGCCAGCAGCTTGGGCGTACAGGGGGCCTACGACTATGGCTACACCTTC. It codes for CASSLGVQGAYDYGYTF. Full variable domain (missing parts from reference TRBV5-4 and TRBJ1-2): ETGVTQSPTHLIKTRGQQVTLRCSSQSGHNTVSWYQQALGQGPQFIFQYYREEENGRGNFPPRFSGLQFPNYSSELNVNALELDDSALYLCASSLGVQGAYDYGYTFGSGTRLTVV.

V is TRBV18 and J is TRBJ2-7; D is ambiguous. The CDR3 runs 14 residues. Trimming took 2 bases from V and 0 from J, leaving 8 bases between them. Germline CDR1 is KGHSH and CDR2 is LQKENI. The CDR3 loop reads CASSPASSSYEQYF. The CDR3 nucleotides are TGTGCCAGCTCACCAGCGTCCAGCTCCTACGAGCAGTACTTC.

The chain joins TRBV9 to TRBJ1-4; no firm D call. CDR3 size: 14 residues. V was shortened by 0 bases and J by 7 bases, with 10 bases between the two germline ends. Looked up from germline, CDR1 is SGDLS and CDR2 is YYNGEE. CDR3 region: CASSVVGEGEKLFF. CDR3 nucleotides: TGTGCCAGCAGCGTAGTTGGGGAAGGTGAAAAACTGTTTTTT.

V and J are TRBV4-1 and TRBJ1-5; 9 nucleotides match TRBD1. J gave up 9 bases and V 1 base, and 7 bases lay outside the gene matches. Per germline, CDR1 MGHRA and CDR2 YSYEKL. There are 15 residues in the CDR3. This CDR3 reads CASSQAGQGFVPQHF. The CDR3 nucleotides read TGCGCCAGCAGCCAAGCGGGACAGGGATTCGTGCCCCAGCATTTT.

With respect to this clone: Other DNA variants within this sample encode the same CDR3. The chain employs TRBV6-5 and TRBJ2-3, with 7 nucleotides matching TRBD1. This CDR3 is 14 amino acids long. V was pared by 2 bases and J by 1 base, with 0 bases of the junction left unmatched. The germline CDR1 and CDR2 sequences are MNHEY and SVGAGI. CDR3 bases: TGTGCCAGCAGTTACGGGACAGGCACAGATACGCAGTATTTT. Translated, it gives CASSYGTGTDTQYF.

CDR3 nucleotide sequence: TGCAGCGTCAGGGAGTCCTCTGGAAACACCATATATTTT. It encodes CSVRESSGNTIYF. V is TRBV29-1 and J is TRBJ1-3; perhaps TRBD1 as D (5 bases). Trimming pared 6 bases from V and 0 bases from J, leaving 9 bases between. There are 13 residues in the CDR3. Germline loops: CDR1 SQVTM, CDR2 ANQGSEA.

CDR3 sequence reads: CASSVSAGGRETQYF. CDR3 coding DNA: TGTGCCAGCAGCGTATCAGCGGGCGGCAGGGAGACCCAGTACTTC. The genes are TRBV9 and TRBJ2-5; D may be TRBD2 (6 bases). This CDR3 comprises 15 residues. The germline V gene has CDR1 SGDLS and CDR2 YYNGEE. Between the trimmed V and J ends, which lost 1 base and 5 bases, there was a span of 15 bases.

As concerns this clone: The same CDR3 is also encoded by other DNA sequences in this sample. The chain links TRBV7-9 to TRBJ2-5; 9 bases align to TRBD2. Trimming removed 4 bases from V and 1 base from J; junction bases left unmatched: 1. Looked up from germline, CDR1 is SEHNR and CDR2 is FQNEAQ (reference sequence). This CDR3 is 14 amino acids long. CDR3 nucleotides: TGTGCCAGCAGCTCTAGCGGGACCCAAGAGACCCAGTACTTC. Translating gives CASSSSGTQETQYF.

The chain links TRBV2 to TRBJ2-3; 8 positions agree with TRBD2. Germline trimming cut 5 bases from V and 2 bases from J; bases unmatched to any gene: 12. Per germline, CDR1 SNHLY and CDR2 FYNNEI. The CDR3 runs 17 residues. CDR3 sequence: CASSPTYGTRDTDTQYF. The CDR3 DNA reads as TGTGCCAGCAGTCCGACATACGGGACTAGAGACACAGATACGCAGTATTTT.

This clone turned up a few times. CDR3 in DNA: TGCAGCGTTGACGTGGGAGCTGGGGCCAACGTCCTGACTTTC. Translation: CSVDVGAGANVLTF. V usage is TRBV29-1 and J usage is TRBJ2-6, with D possibly TRBD2 on 5 matching bases. CDR1 and CDR2 from the germline V gene are SQVTM and ANQGSEA. There are 14 residues in the CDR3. V lost 3 bases and J lost 2, with 8 bases in between.

CDR3 sequence: CASSSPAGGRTDTQYF. The CDR3 DNA sequence: TGTGCCAGCAGTTCTCCAGCGGGGGGCCGCACAGATACGCAGTATTTT. This chain joins TRBV27 and TRBJ2-3; TRBD2 aligns across 9 bases. In germline, CDR1 is MNHEY, CDR2 SMNVEV (reference sequence). V dropped 4 bases and J dropped 1; count of bases not matched to a gene: 6. The CDR3 sequence is 16 residues long.

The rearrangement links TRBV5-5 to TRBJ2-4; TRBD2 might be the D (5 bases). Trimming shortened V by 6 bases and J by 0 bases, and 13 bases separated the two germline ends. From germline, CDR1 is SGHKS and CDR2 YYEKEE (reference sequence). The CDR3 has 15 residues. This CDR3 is CASTSWESAKNIQYF. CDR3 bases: TGTGCCAGCACCTCATGGGAGTCAGCCAAAAACATTCAGTACTTC.

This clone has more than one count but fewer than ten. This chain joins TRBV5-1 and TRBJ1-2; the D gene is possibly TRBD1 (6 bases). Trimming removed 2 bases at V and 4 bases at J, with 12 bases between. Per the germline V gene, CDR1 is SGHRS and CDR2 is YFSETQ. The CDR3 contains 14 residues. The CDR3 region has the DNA TGCGCCAGCAGCTTAGGACAGACCGCCTATGGCTACACCTTC. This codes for CASSLGQTAYGYTF. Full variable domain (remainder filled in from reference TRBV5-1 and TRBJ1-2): KAGVTQTPRYLIKTRGQQVTLSCSPISGHRSVSWYQQTPGQGLQFLFEYFSETQRNKGNFPGRFSGRQFSNSRSEMNVSTLELGDSALYLCASSLGQTAYGYTFGSGTRLTVV.

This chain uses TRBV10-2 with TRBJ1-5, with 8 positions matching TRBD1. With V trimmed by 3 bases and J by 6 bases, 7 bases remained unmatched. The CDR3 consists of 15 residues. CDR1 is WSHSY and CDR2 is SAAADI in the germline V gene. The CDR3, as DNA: TGCGCCAGCAGTGAAGGGACAGGCAGAAGTCAGCCCCAGCATTTT. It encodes CASSEGTGRSQPQHF.

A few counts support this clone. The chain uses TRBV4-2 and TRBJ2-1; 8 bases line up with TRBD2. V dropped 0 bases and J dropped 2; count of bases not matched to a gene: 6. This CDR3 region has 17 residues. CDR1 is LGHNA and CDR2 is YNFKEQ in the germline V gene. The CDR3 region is CASSQDHSGGPYNEQFF. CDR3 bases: TGTGCCAGCAGCCAAGACCACTCGGGGGGGCCCTACAATGAGCAGTTCTTC.

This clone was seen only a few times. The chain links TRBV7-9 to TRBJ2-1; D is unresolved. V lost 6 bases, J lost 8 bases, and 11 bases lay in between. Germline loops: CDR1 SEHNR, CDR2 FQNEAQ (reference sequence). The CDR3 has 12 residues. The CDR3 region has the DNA TGTGCCAGCAGTAAGGCCGGAGATGAGCAGTTCTTC. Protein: CASSKAGDEQFF.

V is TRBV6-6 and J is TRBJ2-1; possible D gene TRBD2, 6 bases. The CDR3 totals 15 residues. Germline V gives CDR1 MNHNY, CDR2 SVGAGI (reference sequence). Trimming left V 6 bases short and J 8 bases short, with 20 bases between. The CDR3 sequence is CASRRDGRWVDEQFF. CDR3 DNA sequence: TGTGCCAGCAGGCGGGACGGTCGGTGGGTAGATGAGCAGTTCTTC.

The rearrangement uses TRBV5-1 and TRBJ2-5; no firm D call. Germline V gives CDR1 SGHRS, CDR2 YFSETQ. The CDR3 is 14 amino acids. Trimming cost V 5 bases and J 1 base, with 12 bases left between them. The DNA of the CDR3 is TGCGCCAGCAGACCCCGTGGCGGCCAAGAGACCCAGTACTTC. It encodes CASRPRGGQETQYF.

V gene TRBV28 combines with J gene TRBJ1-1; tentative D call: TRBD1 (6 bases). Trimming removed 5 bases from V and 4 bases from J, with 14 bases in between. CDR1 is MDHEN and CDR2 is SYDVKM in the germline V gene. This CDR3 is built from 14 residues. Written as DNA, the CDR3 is TGTGCCAGCAGTCTTGGTACAGGGATCACTGAAGCTTTCTTT. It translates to CASSLGTGITEAFF. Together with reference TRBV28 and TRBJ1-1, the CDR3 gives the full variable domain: DVKVTQSSRYLVKRTGEKVFLECVQDMDHENMFWYRQDPGLGLRLIYFSYDVKMKEKGDIPEGYSVSREKKERFSLILESASTNQTSMYLCASSLGTGITEAFFGQGTRLTVV.

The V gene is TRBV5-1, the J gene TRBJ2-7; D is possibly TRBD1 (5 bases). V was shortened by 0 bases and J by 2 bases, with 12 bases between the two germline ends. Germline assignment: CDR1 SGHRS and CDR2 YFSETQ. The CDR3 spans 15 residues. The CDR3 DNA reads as TGCGCCAGCAGCTTGGATCTGGGGCTACCCTACGAGCAGTACTTC. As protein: CASSLDLGLPYEQYF.

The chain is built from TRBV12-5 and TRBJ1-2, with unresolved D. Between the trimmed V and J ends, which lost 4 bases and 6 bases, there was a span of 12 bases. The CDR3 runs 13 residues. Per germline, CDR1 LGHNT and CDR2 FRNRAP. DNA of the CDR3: TGTGCTAGTGGTTATAGCGAGGTAGATGGCTACACCTTC. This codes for CASGYSEVDGYTF.

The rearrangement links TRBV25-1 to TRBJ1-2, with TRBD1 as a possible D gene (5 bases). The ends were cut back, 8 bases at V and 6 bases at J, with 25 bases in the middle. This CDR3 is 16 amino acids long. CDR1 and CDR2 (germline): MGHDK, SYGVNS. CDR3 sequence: CASANEIGEVEDGYTF. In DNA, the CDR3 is TGTGCCAGCGCTAACGAGATAGGGGAGGTGGAAGATGGCTACACCTTC.

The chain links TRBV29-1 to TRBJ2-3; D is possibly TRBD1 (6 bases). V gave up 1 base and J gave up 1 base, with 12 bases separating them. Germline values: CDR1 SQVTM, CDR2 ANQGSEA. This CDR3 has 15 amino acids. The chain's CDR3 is CSVEGRGKGTDTQYF. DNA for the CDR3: TGCAGCGTTGAAGGAAGGGGGAAGGGCACAGATACGCAGTATTTT.

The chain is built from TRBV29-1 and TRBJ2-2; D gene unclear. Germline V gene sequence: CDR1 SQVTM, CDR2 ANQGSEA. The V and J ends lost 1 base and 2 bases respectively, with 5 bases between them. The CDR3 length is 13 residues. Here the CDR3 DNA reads TGCAGCGTTGAAGCGGGTAACACCGGGGAGCTGTTTTTT. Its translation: CSVEAGNTGELFF.

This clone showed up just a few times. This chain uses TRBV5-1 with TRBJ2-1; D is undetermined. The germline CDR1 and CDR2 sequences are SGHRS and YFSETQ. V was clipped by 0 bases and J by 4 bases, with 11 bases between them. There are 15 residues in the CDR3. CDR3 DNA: TGCGCCAGCAGCTTGGCCCCGGGTTCTTACAATGAGCAGTTCTTC. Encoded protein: CASSLAPGSYNEQFF.